This T cell receptor beta chain was retrieved from a study of blood T cell repertoires in COVID-19. Study context: Samples representing acute and convalescent COVID-19 were sourced from the United States, Italy and Spain. PBMCs, B-cell-depleted T cells, or T cells were the source of the cDNA or gDNA that made up the material.

V was clipped by 1 base and J by 9 bases, with 17 bases between them. This CDR3 has 15 residues. Germline assignment: CDR1 SGHRS and CDR2 YFSETQ. In the study's own analysis: Amplification of reference gene primers provided the estimated nucleated cell counts. The data were produced by immunoSEQ multiplex PCR, yet TCRdb's version contains in-frame clones alone and is incomplete. D and trimming were read from the DNA, whereas the V and J calls and clone size are those reported in that table. The sample carries some 260,000 clones, 82% recorded once. The sequenced sample was peripheral blood. The chain links TRBV5-1 to TRBJ2-1; the D gene is possibly TRBD1 (6 bases). The sequence derives from a woman aged 80 or over with active or convalescent COVID-19. Written as DNA, the CDR3 is TGCGCCAGCAGCTTGAATACAGGGCAGCGTGGTGAGCAGTTCTTC. Its protein product is CASSLNTGQRGEQFF. The complete variable domain, with remaining parts taken from reference TRBV5-1 and TRBJ2-1, reads KAGVTQTPRYLIKTRGQQVTLSCSPISGHRSVSWYQQTPGQGLQFLFEYFSETQRNKGNFPGRFSGRQFSNSRSEMNVSTLELGDSALYLCASSLNTGQRGEQFFGPGTRLTVL.